What follows are 9 T cell receptor beta chains derived from one specimen sequenced in a study of cytomegalovirus exposure and HLA in healthy donors. It was with 60 Vbeta and 13 Jbeta primers that the PCR ran. The table came from immunoSEQ multiplex PCR; TCRdb's copy has only in-frame clones and leaves some out. Of over 200,000 clones in the sample, around 80% were seen once. Sequencing was done on a sample of PBMCs. The origin of the receptors is a woman in her fifties or sixties in good health and CMV-seropositive.

The J gene is TRBJ1-2, the V gene TRBV6-5; a possible D gene is TRBD1 (6 bases). The CDR3 totals 13 residues. V was shortened by 2 bases and J by 3 bases, with 7 bases between the two germline ends. Germline loops: CDR1 MNHEY, CDR2 SVGAGI. CDR3 DNA sequence: TGTGCCAGCAGTTACGCAGGGGACTATGGCTACACCTTC. It is translated as CASSYAGDYGYTF.

The genes are TRBV5-1 and TRBJ2-2; 9 bases line up with TRBD1. The germline CDR1 and CDR2 sequences are SGHRS and YFSETQ. The CDR3 has 14 amino acids. V dropped 5 bases and J dropped 7; count of bases not matched to a gene: 6. CDR3 bases: TGCGCCAGCAGACGGACAGGGGCCAGCGGGGAGCTGTTTTTT. The encoded protein is CASRRTGASGELFF. The full variable domain, with the rest looked up from reference TRBV5-1 and TRBJ2-2, is KAGVTQTPRYLIKTRGQQVTLSCSPISGHRSVSWYQQTPGQGLQFLFEYFSETQRNKGNFPGRFSGRQFSNSRSEMNVSTLELGDSALYLCASRRTGASGELFFGEGSRLTVL.

J is TRBJ1-1 and V is TRBV18; D unclear. Trimming removed 5 bases from V and 8 bases from J, with 6 bases in between. Germline lookup yields CDR1 KGHSH and CDR2 LQKENI. This CDR3 comprises 10 residues. The CDR3 DNA follows: TGTGCCAGCTCAGGAGCCGAAGCTTTCTTT. As protein: CASSGAEAFF.

The chain links TRBV29-1 to TRBJ1-2; maybe TRBD1 (5 bases). There are 16 residues in the CDR3. Per germline, CDR1 SQVTM and CDR2 ANQGSEA. V lost 0 bases to trimming and J lost 2 bases, with 16 bases between them. The CDR3, as DNA: TGCAGCGTTGAAGATCCGGGGAGGGGCCAGAACTATGGCTACACCTTC. It specifies CSVEDPGRGQNYGYTF.

This chain joins TRBV7-2 and TRBJ1-5; D is unresolved. This CDR3 spans 13 amino acids. V lost 1 base to trimming and J lost 6 bases, with 7 bases between them. In germline, CDR1 is SGHTA, CDR2 FQGNSA. The CDR3 spells CASSLENSQPQHF. The CDR3 region has the DNA TGTGCCAGCAGCTTAGAAAACAGTCAGCCCCAGCATTTT. The full variable domain, with the rest looked up from reference TRBV7-2 and TRBJ1-5, is GAGVSQSPSNKVTEKGKDVELRCDPISGHTALYWYRQSLGQGLEFLIYFQGNSAPDKSGLPSDRFSAERTGGSVSTLTIQRTQQEDSAVYLCASSLENSQPQHFGDGTRLSIL.

In its sample, this clone was seen a few times. The chain recombines TRBV19 with TRBJ2-4; 11 nucleotides match TRBD2. The V gene's germline CDR1 is LNHDA and CDR2 SQIVND (reference sequence). The CDR3 consists of 15 residues. The ends lost 5 bases at V and 6 bases at J; junction bases unmatched: 6. CDR3 sequence reads: CASSPRLAGLNIQYF. The CDR3 DNA is TGTGCCAGTAGTCCAAGACTAGCGGGACTAAACATTCAGTACTTC.

The gene calls are TRBV6-1 and TRBJ2-7; tentatively, D is TRBD2 (5 bases). The CDR3 extends over 12 amino acids. V was pared by 6 bases and J by 6 bases, with 12 bases between. Germline V CDR1 and CDR2: MNHNS, SASEGT. CDR3 nucleotides: TGTGCCAGCAGGCTAACTAGTGCCGAGCAGTACTTC. This encodes CASRLTSAEQYF.

A word on this clone: The limits of the CDR3 on the DNA are not certain, so only TCRdb's listed CDR3 is given. This chain connects TRBV6-5 to TRBJ1-3; the table calls TRBD1, which could not be checked here. Germline V gives CDR1 MNHEY, CDR2 SVGAGI. Ends included, the CDR3 has 12 residues. The CDR3 sequence: CASSEVGQGALF.

The chain recombines TRBV5-1 with TRBJ1-3, with a possible D match to TRBD1 (5 bases). This CDR3 has 16 amino acids. V dropped 4 bases and J dropped 0 bases, with 14 bases sitting between them. Germline CDR1 and CDR2: SGHRS and YFSETQ. CDR3 DNA: TGCGCCAGCAGCCCGGGGGGATACATCTCTGGAAACACCATATATTTT. This gives the protein CASSPGGYISGNTIYF.